This T cell receptor (beta chain) was observed in a study of vaccination and CD4 T cells after COVID-19 (dated by TCRdb to between 2021 and 2023). Describing the broader study: Convalescent patients had a positive SARS-CoV-2 result on nasal swab PCR, and of these patients, several had mild disease and one had severe disease. Six males and four females were included in the convalescent cohort, with two Hispanic individuals, seven Caucasians, two Asians and one multiracial person represented. Participants received two doses of either the Pfizer-BioNTech BNT162b2 vaccine (n=8) or the Moderna mRNA-1273 vaccine (n=2). Post-COVID blood samples were collected from convalescent patients a median of about 92 days after diagnosis, with a range of about 35 to 170 days. Post-vaccine blood samples were taken a median of 72 days after the second vaccine dose, with a range of about 13 to 250 days. For stimulating the cultures, overlapping spike peptide pools were used, derived from SARS-CoV-2 as well as from the common cold coronaviruses HCoV-NL63, HCoV-OC43 and HCoV-229E. As controls, cultures received a CEFX viral epitope pool (the positive control), an HIV-1 Nef peptide pool (the negative control), or no peptide at all. In 10 COVID-19 convalescent patients and a handful of infection-naive healthy vaccine recipients, the spike-specific CD4+ TCR repertoire before mRNA vaccination was compared with the repertoire after mRNA vaccination. General findings and caveats noted by the study authors: Although the median number of SARS-CoV-2-reactive clonotypes went up from some 23 after infection to about 38 after vaccination, the increase was not significant. The study included relatively few convalescent patients and did not analyze early timepoints after natural infection. Of the vaccine-specific clones in convalescent patients, 304 of 307, or nearly all, reacted only to SARS-CoV-2 spike and did not cross-react with common cold coronaviruses. Among convalescent patients, a median about 87% of the SARS-CoV-2-reactive clones seen after vaccination appeared only after vaccination, which suggests priming specific to the vaccine.

The treatment or condition tag for this specimen amounts to: roughly 11-day PBMC culture with coronavirus spike peptide pools or control peptides (ViraFEST assay). The ViraFEST assay was used in the study, in which antigen-specific T cells were expanded with peptide pools and expanded clonotypes were subsequently identified by TCR sequencing. The positive SARS-CoV-2 PCR tests of the convalescent patients were dated from March to December 2020, before the Alpha, Beta and Delta variants emerged in the United States. Over 1.5 million PBMCs per well were cultured in IMDM with roughly 5.2% human AB serum and 8 to 10 IU/ml IL-2, plus 10 ug/ml peptide pools. On days 3 and 7, half of the culture medium was replaced with fresh IL-2-containing medium. CD4+ T cells were isolated after about nine days of culture through negative selection using the EasySep CD4+ T cell isolation kit. Ficoll-Paque Plus gradient centrifugation was used to isolate PBMCs from whole blood, and the isolated PBMCs were then either used fresh or cryopreserved at -140C. Triplicate wells were generally used for each culture condition.

CDR1 and CDR2 are drawn from the germline V gene (reference sequence): LNHNV, YYDKDF. CDR3 length: 14 amino acids, cysteine to phenylalanine. The entry retains the CDR3 DNA only, 42 bases that are in frame from base 1. Ends trimmed: V by 1 base, J by 3 bases; bases unmatched to a gene: 1. This clonotype has a handful of counts. Its antigen is not yet known. It has no much larger one-base neighbor in the sample; base qualities were not kept. The library relied on PCR. At the Johns Hopkins FTIC core, DNA from the cultured CD4+ T cells underwent TCR sequencing with the Oncomine TCR Beta short-read assay. The QIAamp micro DNA kit was used to extract genomic DNA from the cultured CD4+ T cells. Oncomine TCR Beta libraries from cultured CD4+ T cells were pooled using unique dual indexes and sequenced on an Illumina iSeq 100. As for the original processing: Non-productive sequences were removed, and CDR3s that did not start with C, did not end with F or W, or were shorter than 7 amino acids were discarded. Antigen-specific clonotypes were identified using the MANAFEST web application through comparison of peptide-stimulated wells with reference and other culture wells. For a clone to be called positive, the clone needed an FDR below 0.05, an odds ratio above 5, and a productive frequency above 0.1% in at least two of three replicate wells. A clonotype was classed as cross-reactive if the clonotype showed significant expansion both in SARS-CoV-2 spike wells and in at least one common cold coronavirus spike condition. CDR3 homology was assessed with Levenshtein distances (stringdist) and unrooted phylogenetic trees (ape) in R version 3.6.1. TCRdb applied fastp at Q25 and MiXCR to the public reads, then kept only in-frame beta chains. Merged by CDR3 protein, the rows form single entries marked with the most common genes and DNA. TCRdb's processing, not the authors' own work, is the source of the V and J calls. Recorded for this sample are 14,000 to 15,000 distinct CDR3 sequences; about 50% of them occurred a single time. The ten largest account for about 12% of the sample.

The sequence links TRBV15 to TRBJ2-7, and 9 junctional nucleotides match TRBD2. The sample was CD4+ T cells from blood, cultured in vitro. This receptor was obtained from a human donor who had recovered from COVID-19. The nucleotide sequence reads as follows: TGTGCCACCAGCAGAGTAGCGGGAGTCTACGAGCAGTACTTC. Its product reads: CATSRVAGVYEQYF. With the rest looked up from the reference TRBV15 and TRBJ2-7 genes rather than sequenced, the full variable domain is DAMVIQNPRYQVTQFGKPVTLSCSQTLNHNVMYWYQQKSSQAPKLLFHYYDKDFNNEADTPDNFQSRRPNTSFCFLDIRSPGLGDTAMYLCATSRVAGVYEQYFGPGTRLTVT.